This entry features one T cell receptor beta chain sequence. The antigen is undetermined. As it was prepared, the TCRbeta library received unique molecular identifiers. MiXCR was run by TCRdb on the PCR reads, yielding one entry per CDR3 protein. Of fewer than 1 million distinct CDR3 sequences in the sample, 16% are singletons; the top ten hold approximately 5%. The sample originates from a study of T-cell reconstitution after alpha-beta-depleted transplantation in children. Study-wide results and caveats: As was reported, about two months after transplant, alpha-beta T cells came from several hundred expanded graft clones.

V was clipped by 5 bases and J by 5 bases, with 19 bases between them. The V gene's germline CDR1 is MNHEY and CDR2 SVGEGT. The CDR3 is 16 amino acids. This sequence joins TRBV6-2 or TRBV6-3 and TRBJ2-1; D might be TRBD2 (6 bases). Sequenced here: PBMCs, mostly from graft donor cells, sampled 360 days after TCRalphabeta/CD19-depleted stem cell transplant. This TCR was sampled from a male patient younger than 18 who had a stem cell transplant for acute lymphoblastic leukemia, so the T cells may come from the graft donor. CDR3 in DNA: TGTGCCAGCAGTCTCTGGGAGGTATTTCCCCACAATGAGCAGTTCTTC. Amino acid sequence: CASSLWEVFPHNEQFF.